This T cell receptor beta chain originates from a study of cytomegalovirus exposure and HLA in healthy donors (dated by TCRdb to about 2017). About the full investigation: An earlier analysis of some 600 of the donors reported about 300 Gb of sequence data and 117 million unique TCR beta sequences obtained from 150 million to 200 million T cells. A later analysis re-examined previously published TCR beta repertoires from around 670 donors and added high-resolution HLA genotyping to investigate patterns of TCR occurrence. Along with the approximately 700-subject first cohort, a separate validation cohort of more than 90 different subjects was used. The later analysis used no new phenotypic data to find candidate immune exposures, relying instead on TCR beta sequences and their occurrence across donors. The study used immunosequencing to profile the T cell repertoires of approximately 650 subjects and linked those repertoires to cytomegalovirus serostatus. Donor age, sex, ethnicity and CMV serostatus were collected together with the repertoire data. HLA typing included class I and class II loci at four-digit resolution. A later genetic analysis used genome-wide SNP genotypes for about 60% of the 666 donors, treating that subset as a discovery cohort. The study aimed to test whether cataloging public T cell receptors could reveal signatures of past pathogen exposure. Every discovery cohort repertoire had been produced on one sequencing platform. Several DR-DQ haplotypes were treated as single units for association and clustering because of strong linkage in the cohort. In an earlier analysis of a few hundred of the donors, high-throughput TCR beta sequencing was used to judge whether each TCR beta V gene segment behaved as functional or pseudogenic. Of the approximately 400 genotyped donors, about 84% fell in the genetic ancestry cluster associated with self-reported Caucasian donors. To predict cytomegalovirus infection status, the study brought together high-throughput TCR immunosequencing, statistical association of individual TCRs with disease status, and machine learning. An early release covering approximately 600 HLA-typed donors comprised 300 to 350 gigabases of sequencing data and around 80 million unique TCR sequences. Among roughly 400 genotyped donors of the cohort, an average of around 240,000 unique TCR beta nucleotide sequences were sequenced per donor, 15% to 20% of them non-productive. Typing coverage varied by locus: roughly 620-630 donors for A, B, C, DRB1 and DQB1; 500 to 550 for DQA1; over 600 for DPA1; 450 to 480 for DPB1. Broader findings and caveats from the paper: Because counts were too low, under 20 rarely observed V segments, including chromosome 9 orphons, were left out of the earlier analysis of some 600 of the donors. An earlier analysis of 587 of the donors showed that most TCR beta V segments appeared in productive rearrangements either about 90% or about 30% of the time, which broadly matched IMGT annotations. Strong co-occurrence of HLA alleles, especially DR and DQ, made assigning TCR associations to individual alleles difficult. Correlated functional status among segregating V segments might reflect linkage disequilibrium, but an unknown experimental factor could not be ruled out. According to a later analysis, most CMV-associated TCR beta chains appeared to be HLA-restricted, and the HLA associations seemed to be driven largely by CMV exposure. Presence/absence analyses assumed roughly uniform sequencing depth across donors, an assumption that may not hold. In this cohort, only TCR beta chains were sequenced, and detectable features were limited by the absence of alpha or paired-chain data. A group of highly shared sequence variants was considered likely to be a technical artifact of the sequencing pipeline. In the study, some 160 TCR beta chains were listed as associated with cytomegalovirus. Some IMGT-functional V segments, including TRBV6-2 and TRBV6-3, could not be distinguished by the 87-base-pair reads and were therefore excluded. The only immune exposure information available for the cohort was CMV serostatus. Because HLA typing was unavailable for some donors at each locus, only the typed subset was used in association tests. A later analysis associated about 17,000 TCR beta sequences with specific HLA alleles at a false discovery rate of 0.05. Several of the top co-occurrence clusters appeared to be linked to parvovirus B19, influenza, CMV and Epstein-Barr virus, according to a later analysis. A further reported finding was that TCR beta sequences accurately predicted the HLA-A and HLA-B alleles for most subjects in the first cohort. A later analysis found that HLA-associated TCR beta chains were more clonally expanded and had lower generation probabilities than equally common non-associated chains. While some public TCRs were present in many individuals, most TCR sequences turned up only very rarely across donors. A later analysis found that TCR association rates varied across HLA loci, with DRB1 alleles showing the most associated TCRs and HLA-C alleles the fewest. In vitro tests confirmed that a few of the cytomegalovirus-associated TCR beta chains recognize cytomegalovirus antigens. An association between a missense DCLRE1C variant and V-gene and J-gene trimming of TCR beta chains was found in a later genetic analysis and replicated in an independent cohort. Compared with the roughly 600-donor mean, donors in an Asian-associated ancestry cluster had fewer N-insertions in productive TCRs, according to a later genetic analysis. The authors suggested that the approach could potentially be generalized to other disease states and immunological phenotypes. The classifier was reported to diagnose cytomegalovirus status with high specificity and sensitivity in both the original cohort and the validation cohort.

In total, approximately 610 healthy bone marrow donors made up the cohort. At the time of sampling, every cohort member was nominally healthy, though immune exposures that went unrecorded were likely present. The donor was CMV seropositive and belonged to the group of a few hundred seropositive cohort members. A peripheral blood sample was provided by each donor, and peripheral blood mononuclear cells were used for TCR beta sequencing. The Qiagen DNeasy Blood Extraction Kit was used to extract genomic DNA from the blood cell samples. Libraries came from the immunoSEQ multiplex PCR assay. For the multiplex PCR, a mixture combining 60 forward primers for TCR Vbeta segments and 13 reverse primers for TCR Jbeta segments was used. The CDR3 region of rearranged TCR beta genes was amplified from genomic DNA by a multiplex PCR assay. Amplified TCR beta libraries were sequenced as 87-base-pair reads on the Illumina HiSeq System. Per the original workflow: Across the 500 to 750 repertoires, a later analysis counted 75 million to 90 million unique TCR beta chains, some 11 million of which were shared by at least two donors. A nearest-neighbor algorithm error-corrected the raw reads and collapsed the reads into unique sequences, merging closely related sequences to remove PCR and sequencing errors. To assign V, D and J gene segments, CDR3 sequences were aligned to IMGT reference sequences. Each retained sequence needed at least a six-nucleotide match to both a V gene segment and a J gene segment. A rearrangement was called productive if the CDR3 had no stop codons and remained in frame with V and J, and every other rearrangement was called non-productive. Following IMGT convention, CDR3 was defined as the stretch from the second conserved V-encoded cysteine up to the conserved J-encoded phenylalanine. Sequences without an unambiguous match to a single V gene segment were excluded from the earlier analysis of almost 600 of the donors. In an earlier analysis of several hundred of the donors, a V segment was called functional when productive rearrangements were above 56.7%, and segregating when the standard deviation between donors exceeded 5%. A statistical classification framework was built for diagnosing cytomegalovirus status from the catalog of TCR beta chain sequences. V and J gene assignment, in a later analysis, came from comparing TCR nucleotide sequences with IMGT/GENE-DB human TR gene sequences. In a later analysis, CDR3 sequences and most-parsimonious VDJ recombination scenarios were assigned using the TCRdist pipeline. In a later analysis, each TCR beta chain was defined by its CDR3 amino acid sequence together with its V-gene family, and reads lacking a unique V-gene family were excluded. To address suspected cross-contamination and a sequencing artifact, a later analysis removed roughly 640 highly shared, low-generation-probability nucleotide sequences. For each public chain, a later analysis derived a clonal expansion index from normalized ranks of inferred template counts within each repertoire. A later analysis computed generation probabilities with a VDJ recombination model fitted to out-of-frame rearrangements, and checked the results against IGoR. In a later analysis, hypergeometric tests were used to score TCR-TCR, TCR-HLA and TCR-CMV co-occurrence, with a repertoire-size bias correction applied to TCR pairs. False discovery rates were estimated in a later analysis by permuting HLA or CMV assignments 20 times. In a later analysis, co-occurring TCRs were grouped using DBSCAN, and TCRdist sequence similarity was added for clustering within HLA-allele-positive subsets. Repertoires with fewer than 30,000 or more than 120,000 public chains, plus five repertoires with anomalous nucleotide sharing, were excluded from co-occurrence clustering. TCRdb re-hosts the immuneACCESS table, in-frame sequences only. Its copies lack some clones; in the studies checked, an unresolved V gene accounts for under half of them, and the cause for the rest is not known. V and J calls and clone size are as listed in that table; D and trimming were resolved from the DNA. This sample has approximately 150,000 clones in its table, and about 84% of those were observed once. 1.3% of the sample is taken by the ten largest.

Details on this clone: Its specific antigen is unknown. The record has no base qualities; no much larger clone is one base away.

The CDR3 starts with the cysteine, ends with the phenylalanine, and has 14 residues. This entry keeps only the CDR3 DNA: 42 bases, framed from base 1. The germline ends are 11 bases apart after V is trimmed by 4 bases and J by 7 bases. The germline V gene (reference sequence) provides CDR1 MNHEY and CDR2 SMNVEV. The receptor was derived from a man aged 45 to 65 in good health and CMV-seropositive. This receptor chain uses TRBV27 and TRBJ1-6; there is no confident call for the D gene. Sequencing input: PBMCs. In nucleotides, the sequence is TGTGCCAGCAGTTGGAAGGGAGGGAATTCACCCCTCCACTTT. Its product reads: CASSWKGGNSPLHF.